One sample yielded the 28 T cell receptor beta chains listed below, sequenced in a study of blood T cell repertoires in COVID-19. Using immunoSEQ multiplex PCR, the repertoire was profiled, and TCRdb retains in-frame clones only, with some absent. The profile shows roughly 75,000 clones, roughly 90% of them singletons. Sequenced input: peripheral blood. These receptors came from a man older than 75 with COVID-19, enrolled during active disease.

The gene calls are TRBV5-1 and TRBJ1-1; 9 positions match TRBD1. Germline assignment: CDR1 SGHRS and CDR2 YFSETQ. The CDR3 is made up of 15 amino acids. V was clipped by 4 bases and J by 4 bases; unmatched bases: 8. In DNA, the CDR3 is TGCGCCAGCAGCCCACCCCGACAGGGGGGCACTGAAGCTTTCTTT. Amino acid sequence: CASSPPRQGGTEAFF.

This chain joins TRBV6-5 and TRBJ1-4; 7 bases are shared with TRBD1. The germline gives CDR1 MNHEY, CDR2 SVGAGI. There are 13 residues in the CDR3. The V gene end was trimmed by 10 bases and the J gene end by 4 bases; junction bases not matched to a gene: 6. CDR3 in amino acids: CATHQGGNEKLFF. DNA of the CDR3: TGTGCCACCCACCAGGGGGGTAATGAAAAACTGTTTTTT.

The chain employs TRBV6-6 and TRBJ2-1; 15 nucleotides agree with TRBD2. Trimming cost V 6 bases and J 7 bases; bases outside gene matches: 7. The CDR3 covers 16 residues. CDR1 and CDR2 from the germline V gene are MNHNY and SVGAGI (reference sequence). The CDR3 DNA reads TGTGCCAGCAGAGGGGCGGGGACTAGCGGGGGGAATGAGCAGTTCTTC. Encoded protein: CASRGAGTSGGNEQFF.

This clone was observed a handful of times. This chain links TRBV19 with TRBJ1-1; no firm D call. Germline loops: CDR1 LNHDA, CDR2 SQIVND (reference sequence). The CDR3 length is 14 residues. V was cut by 3 bases and J by 6 bases, with 14 bases left in between. In nucleotides, the CDR3 is TGTGCCAGTAGTATGTCGACCCTAGACCCTGAAGCTTTCTTT. Its translation is CASSMSTLDPEAFF.

The chain employs TRBV6-2 or TRBV6-3 and TRBJ2-1; weak D call: TRBD2 (5 bases). Germline assignment: CDR1 MNHEY and CDR2 SVGEGT. This CDR3 region has 16 residues. V was trimmed by 0 bases and J by 0 bases, leaving 9 bases between them. The CDR3 region is CASSYSKAVSYNEQFF. The CDR3 nucleotides read TGTGCCAGCAGTTACTCGAAAGCGGTCTCCTACAATGAGCAGTTCTTC.

The chain uses TRBV5-1 and TRBJ2-7, with 7 nucleotides matching TRBD1. The CDR3 is made up of 14 amino acids. V gave up 5 bases and J gave up 3 bases; unmatched junction bases: 8. The germline V gene encodes CDR1 SGHRS and CDR2 YFSETQ. CDR3 sequence (DNA): TGCGCCAGCAGGGCCGGGACAGCAAGCTACGAGCAGTACTTC. This translates into CASRAGTASYEQYF.

This clone was picked up a small number of times. The rearrangement links TRBV6-4 to TRBJ1-5; TRBD1 matches at 7 bases. Trimming took 7 bases from V and 5 from J; bases not matched to a gene: 14. From germline, CDR1 is MRHNA and CDR2 SNTAGT. CDR3 length equals 16 residues. DNA for the CDR3: TGTGCCAGCACGTCTAGGGACAGTAATCGGGATCAGCCCCAGCATTTT. It translates to CASTSRDSNRDQPQHF.

V is TRBV5-1 and J is TRBJ2-3; D possibly corresponds to TRBD2 (7 bases). V was clipped by 0 bases and J by 1 base, with 15 bases between them. Germline V gene data show CDR1 as SGHRS and CDR2 as YFSETQ. This CDR3 comprises 17 residues. In nucleotides, the CDR3 is TGCGCCAGCAGCTTGGCCGGAGGGGGAGGGGGCACAGATACGCAGTATTTT. This gives the protein CASSLAGGGGGTDTQYF.

This chain connects TRBV28 to TRBJ1-2, with D perhaps matching TRBD1 (6 bases). The V end was cut by 7 bases, the J end by 2 bases, with 11 bases between. The CDR3 sequence is 13 residues long. From germline, CDR1 is MDHEN and CDR2 SYDVKM. The chain's CDR3 is CASNLDRNYGYTF. CDR3 in DNA: TGTGCCAGCAACCTTGACAGGAACTATGGCTACACCTTC.

This chain uses TRBV21-1 with TRBJ1-4; TRBD1 was called by the table and not checked on the DNA. TRBV21-1 is a pseudogene. CDR3 size: 21 residues. Written as DNA, the CDR3 is TGTGCCAGCGTGACCCGGGACAGGGGCCCTATGGTGATTGGTCGGAATGAAAAACTGTTTTTT. Translated, it gives CASVTRDRGPMVIGRNEKLFF.

The J gene is TRBJ2-2, the V gene TRBV15, with 7 nucleotides matching TRBD2. Germline assignment: CDR1 LNHNV and CDR2 YYDKDF (reference sequence). The CDR3 spans 14 residues. The V segment lost 8 bases and the J segment 4 bases; nucleotides outside the gene matches: 7. The chain's CDR3 is CATRGVTSTGELFF. CDR3 nucleotide sequence: TGTGCCACCCGGGGGGTGACGAGCACCGGGGAGCTGTTTTTT.

The chain joins TRBV6-6 to TRBJ2-1; possible D gene TRBD2, 5 bases. The CDR3 extends over 15 amino acids. The germline V and J ends were trimmed by 2 bases and 4 bases, with 12 bases remaining between them. Germline values: CDR1 MNHNY, CDR2 SVGAGI (reference sequence). The CDR3 sequence is CASSYGSISYNEQFF. In DNA, the CDR3 is TGTGCCAGCAGTTACGGGAGCATTTCTTACAATGAGCAGTTCTTC.

This sequence joins TRBV9 and TRBJ1-6; TRBD1 is a possible D gene (5 bases). V lost 0 bases and J lost 8, with 12 bases in between. CDR1 and CDR2 (germline): SGDLS, YYNGEE. This CDR3 region has 15 residues. Here the CDR3 reads CASSVEGVGDSPLHF. Here the CDR3 DNA reads TGTGCCAGCAGCGTAGAAGGGGTTGGTGATTCACCCCTCCACTTT.

The chain joins TRBV18 to TRBJ1-3, with D tentatively TRBD1 (6 bases). CDR3 length: 16 amino acids. V gave up 3 bases and J gave up 0 bases, with 12 bases separating them. Germline CDR1 and CDR2: KGHSH and LQKENI. CDR3 sequence (DNA): TGTGCCAGCTCACCGGCCAGGGGTATCTCTGGAAACACCATATATTTT. Encoded protein: CASSPARGISGNTIYF.

The chain has TRBV5-6 and TRBJ2-3; TRBD1 might be the D (6 bases). Germline lookup yields CDR1 SGHDT and CDR2 YYEEEE. Between the trimmed V and J ends, which lost 0 bases and 4 bases, there was a span of 9 bases. CDR3 length: 14 amino acids. CDR3 coding DNA: TGTGCCAGCAGCTTGGGTAACAGGGCAGATACGCAGTATTTT. It codes for CASSLGNRADTQYF.

The chain uses TRBV7-9 and TRBJ2-7; TRBD1 aligns across 8 bases. With V trimmed by 3 bases and J by 7 bases, 11 bases remained unmatched. In germline, CDR1 is SEHNR, CDR2 FQNEAQ (reference sequence). CDR3 length: 15 residues. CDR3 in amino acids: CASSFTSGQGGEQYF. In DNA form, the CDR3 reads TGTGCCAGCAGCTTCACTTCCGGACAGGGCGGAGAGCAGTACTTC.

The chain is built from TRBV6-2 or TRBV6-3 and TRBJ1-5; 9 bases align to TRBD1. The CDR3 extends over 17 amino acids. V lost 0 bases and J lost 0; bases outside the gene matches: 3. Germline V gives CDR1 MNHEY, CDR2 SVGEGT. CDR3: CASSYSTTGGSNQPQHF. The CDR3 DNA sequence: TGTGCCAGCAGTTACTCGACGACAGGGGGTAGCAATCAGCCCCAGCATTTT.

The genes are TRBV9 and TRBJ2-2; D uncertain. CDR3 length: 14 amino acids. V shed 4 bases and J shed 1 base, with 8 bases lying between them. Germline CDR1 and CDR2: SGDLS and YYNGEE. The CDR3 sequence: CASSLTQNTGELFF. CDR3 in DNA: TGTGCCAGCAGCCTAACCCAGAACACCGGGGAGCTGTTTTTT. Together with reference TRBV9 and TRBJ2-2, the CDR3 gives the full variable domain: DSGVTQTPKHLITATGQRVTLRCSPRSGDLSVYWYQQSLDQGLQFLIQYYNGEERAKGNILERFSAQQFPDLHSELNLSSLELGDSALYFCASSLTQNTGELFFGEGSRLTVL.

This clone was seen just once. This rearrangement joins TRBV9 to TRBJ1-2; 8 nucleotides agree with TRBD1. Looked up from germline, CDR1 is SGDLS and CDR2 is YYNGEE. V dropped 3 bases and J dropped 5; count of bases not matched to a gene: 9. The CDR3 consists of 15 residues. CDR3 region: CASSARDRSRYGYTF. CDR3 nucleotide sequence: TGTGCCAGCAGCGCACGGGACAGGTCGCGGTATGGCTACACCTTC.

V usage is TRBV18 and J usage is TRBJ1-2, with 12 bases matching TRBD1. CDR1 KGHSH and CDR2 LQKENI come from the germline V gene. The CDR3 covers 17 residues. Losses at the gene ends were 1 base for V and 7 bases for J; bases not matched to a gene: 10. CDR3 amino acids: CASSPQVGTGGRRGYTF. The CDR3 bases are TGTGCCAGCTCACCACAAGTGGGGACAGGGGGCCGACGTGGCTACACCTTC. Filled out from reference TRBV18 and TRBJ1-2, the complete variable domain reads NAGVMQNPRHLVRRRGQEARLRCSPMKGHSHVYWYRQLPEEGLKFMVYLQKENIIDESGMPKERFSAEFPKEGPSILRIQQVVRGDSAAYFCASSPQVGTGGRRGYTFGSGTRLTVV.

A few counts support this clone. The chain uses TRBV20-1 and TRBJ1-2, with unresolved D. Germline V gives CDR1 DFQATT, CDR2 SNEGSKA (reference sequence). The V end was cut by 6 bases, the J end by 7 bases, with 12 bases between. The CDR3 is made up of 11 amino acids. As DNA, the CDR3 is TGCAGTGCCCCAGGCCCATCTGGCTACACCTTC. Translated: CSAPGPSGYTF.

This clone was counted only a few times. V is TRBV5-1 and J is TRBJ2-7, with D possibly being TRBD1 (5 bases). CDR1 SGHRS and CDR2 YFSETQ come from the germline V gene. The ends were cut back, 0 bases at V and 2 bases at J, with 9 bases in the middle. The length of the CDR3 is 14 residues. The CDR3 reads CASSLAGRAYEQYF. The DNA of the CDR3 is TGCGCCAGCAGCTTGGCTGGCAGGGCCTACGAGCAGTACTTC.

The chain uses TRBV7-2 and TRBJ1-5, with 7 bases identical to TRBD1. Germline CDR1 and CDR2: SGHTA and FQGNSA. This CDR3 has 14 residues. V dropped 4 bases and J dropped 5; count of bases not matched to a gene: 5. CDR3 residues: CASSSADRDQPQHF. DNA for the CDR3: TGTGCCAGCAGCTCCGCAGACAGGGATCAGCCCCAGCATTTT.

J is TRBJ2-7 and V is TRBV18; 10 nucleotides match TRBD1. CDR1 is KGHSH, CDR2 LQKENI, per germline. With 6 bases clipped from V and 7 bases from J, the junction kept 12 bases outside the gene matches. CDR3 size: 15 residues. CDR3 protein: CASSRGQGPLGEQYF. In DNA form, the CDR3 reads TGTGCCAGCTCCCGGGGACAGGGGCCCCTAGGGGAGCAGTACTTC. The variable domain in full, completed from reference TRBV18 and TRBJ2-7, reads NAGVMQNPRHLVRRRGQEARLRCSPMKGHSHVYWYRQLPEEGLKFMVYLQKENIIDESGMPKERFSAEFPKEGPSILRIQQVVRGDSAAYFCASSRGQGPLGEQYFGPGTRLTVT.

This chain uses TRBV10-2 with TRBJ1-6; a possible D gene is TRBD1 (5 bases). This CDR3 has 15 residues. Germline-derived CDR1 and CDR2 are WSHSY and SAAADI. V was pared by 6 bases and J by 0 bases, with 9 bases between. CDR3 in amino acids: CASRNRSSYNSPLHF. CDR3 nucleotide sequence: TGCGCCAGCAGAAACAGGAGCTCCTATAATTCACCCCTCCACTTT.

J is TRBJ2-3 and V is TRBV5-5; D not resolved. Germline CDR1 SGHKS, CDR2 YYEKEE (reference sequence). The V end lost 1 base, the J end lost 8 bases, and 14 bases lay between the germline ends. The CDR3 length is 14 residues. In nucleotides, the CDR3 is TGTGCCAGCAGCTTGACCGCTGACAAACTTACGCAGTATTTT. This sequence encodes CASSLTADKLTQYF.

The V and J genes are TRBV28 and TRBJ1-4; D may be TRBD1 (5 bases). Germline CDR1 and CDR2: MDHEN and SYDVKM. The V gene lost 5 bases and the J gene lost 7 bases, with 14 bases spanning the gap. The CDR3 length is 14 residues. The CDR3 protein is CASSTPRGGEKLFF. The CDR3, as DNA: TGTGCCAGCAGTACTCCGCGGGGGGGTGAAAAACTGTTTTTT.

The J gene is TRBJ1-6, the V gene TRBV5-4, with D hard to call. V was trimmed by 5 bases and J by 14 bases, leaving 17 bases between them. Germline loops: CDR1 SGHNT, CDR2 YYREEE (reference sequence). This CDR3 is 13 amino acids long. The CDR3 loop reads CASRNRPNAALHF. CDR3 DNA: TGTGCCAGCAGGAACCGCCCGAATGCGGCCCTCCACTTT. The whole variable domain, filled in from reference TRBV5-4 and TRBJ1-6, reads ETGVTQSPTHLIKTRGQQVTLRCSSQSGHNTVSWYQQALGQGPQFIFQYYREEENGRGNFPPRFSGLQFPNYSSELNVNALELDDSALYLCASRNRPNAALHFGNGTRLTVT.